The clone carrying this T cell receptor (beta chain) was picked up one time. The antigen remains undetermined. Mouse names are used for the genes. The CDR3 is cut off 1 residue early in the read; its end comes from the germline J gene. Other DNA sequences in the same sample also yield this CDR3. The ends were cut back, 1 base at V and 0 bases at J, with 5 bases in the middle. The CDR3 extends over 14 amino acids. Germline CDR1 KGHPV, CDR2 FQNQEV (reference sequence). The data were obtained in a study of tissue T cells after allogeneic stem cell transplantation. Study-wide points: Across patients, clones rarely overlapped, yet motif clusters were shared tissue-specifically. The study did not identify alloreactive or antigen-specific tissue TCRs, and some clones might be persisting host cells. In patients and mice, blood and spleen missed much of tissue repertoire.

Time point described: mouse harvest day 7 after allogeneic transplant. Mouse grafts combined 10^7 T-cell-depleted bone marrow cells with 10^6 splenic CD5+ T cells. This mouse GVHD model was MHC-mismatched B6 to BALB/c, profiled day 7 or 14. Profiling relied on immunoSEQ multiplex PCR, and the TCRdb table lists in-frame clones only, not all of them. The sample includes about 9,000 clones, 45% to 50% of them seen just once. What was sequenced was gut tissue. This TCR was sampled from a female BALB/c mouse given C57BL/6 T cells with graft-versus-host disease after an allogeneic hematopoietic cell transplant. The chain joins TRBV26 to TRBJ2-3; perhaps D is TRBD1 or TRBD2 (5 bases each). The covered CDR3 bases are TGTGCCAGCAGTCTGTGGGGGAGTGCAGAAACGCTGTAT. This sequence encodes CASSLWGSAETLY. The full CDR3 protein is CASSLWGSAETLYF.